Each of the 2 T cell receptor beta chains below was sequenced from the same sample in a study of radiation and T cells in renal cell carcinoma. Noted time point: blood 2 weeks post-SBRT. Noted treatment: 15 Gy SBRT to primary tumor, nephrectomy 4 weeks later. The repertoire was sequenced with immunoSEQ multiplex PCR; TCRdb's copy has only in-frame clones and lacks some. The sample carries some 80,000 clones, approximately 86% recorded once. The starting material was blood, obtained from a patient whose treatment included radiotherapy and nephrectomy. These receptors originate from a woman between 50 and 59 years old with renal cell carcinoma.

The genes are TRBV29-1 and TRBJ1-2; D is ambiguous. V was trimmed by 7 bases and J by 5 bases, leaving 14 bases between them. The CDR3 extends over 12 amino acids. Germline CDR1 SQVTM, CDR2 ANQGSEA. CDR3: CSASRATYGYTF. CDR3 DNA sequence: TGCAGCGCTTCACGGGCGACGTATGGCTACACCTTC.

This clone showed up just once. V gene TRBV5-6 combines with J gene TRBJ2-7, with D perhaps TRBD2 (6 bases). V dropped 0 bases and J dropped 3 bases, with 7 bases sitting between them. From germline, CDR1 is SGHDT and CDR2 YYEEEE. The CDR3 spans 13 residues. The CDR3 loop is CASSLDGGYEQYF. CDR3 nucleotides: TGTGCCAGCAGCTTGGACGGGGGCTACGAGCAGTACTTC. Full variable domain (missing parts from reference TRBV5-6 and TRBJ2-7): DAGVTQSPTHLIKTRGQQVTLRCSPKSGHDTVSWYQQALGQGPQFIFQYYEEEERQRGNFPDRFSGHQFPNYSSELNVNALLLGDSALYLCASSLDGGYEQYFGPGTRLTVT.